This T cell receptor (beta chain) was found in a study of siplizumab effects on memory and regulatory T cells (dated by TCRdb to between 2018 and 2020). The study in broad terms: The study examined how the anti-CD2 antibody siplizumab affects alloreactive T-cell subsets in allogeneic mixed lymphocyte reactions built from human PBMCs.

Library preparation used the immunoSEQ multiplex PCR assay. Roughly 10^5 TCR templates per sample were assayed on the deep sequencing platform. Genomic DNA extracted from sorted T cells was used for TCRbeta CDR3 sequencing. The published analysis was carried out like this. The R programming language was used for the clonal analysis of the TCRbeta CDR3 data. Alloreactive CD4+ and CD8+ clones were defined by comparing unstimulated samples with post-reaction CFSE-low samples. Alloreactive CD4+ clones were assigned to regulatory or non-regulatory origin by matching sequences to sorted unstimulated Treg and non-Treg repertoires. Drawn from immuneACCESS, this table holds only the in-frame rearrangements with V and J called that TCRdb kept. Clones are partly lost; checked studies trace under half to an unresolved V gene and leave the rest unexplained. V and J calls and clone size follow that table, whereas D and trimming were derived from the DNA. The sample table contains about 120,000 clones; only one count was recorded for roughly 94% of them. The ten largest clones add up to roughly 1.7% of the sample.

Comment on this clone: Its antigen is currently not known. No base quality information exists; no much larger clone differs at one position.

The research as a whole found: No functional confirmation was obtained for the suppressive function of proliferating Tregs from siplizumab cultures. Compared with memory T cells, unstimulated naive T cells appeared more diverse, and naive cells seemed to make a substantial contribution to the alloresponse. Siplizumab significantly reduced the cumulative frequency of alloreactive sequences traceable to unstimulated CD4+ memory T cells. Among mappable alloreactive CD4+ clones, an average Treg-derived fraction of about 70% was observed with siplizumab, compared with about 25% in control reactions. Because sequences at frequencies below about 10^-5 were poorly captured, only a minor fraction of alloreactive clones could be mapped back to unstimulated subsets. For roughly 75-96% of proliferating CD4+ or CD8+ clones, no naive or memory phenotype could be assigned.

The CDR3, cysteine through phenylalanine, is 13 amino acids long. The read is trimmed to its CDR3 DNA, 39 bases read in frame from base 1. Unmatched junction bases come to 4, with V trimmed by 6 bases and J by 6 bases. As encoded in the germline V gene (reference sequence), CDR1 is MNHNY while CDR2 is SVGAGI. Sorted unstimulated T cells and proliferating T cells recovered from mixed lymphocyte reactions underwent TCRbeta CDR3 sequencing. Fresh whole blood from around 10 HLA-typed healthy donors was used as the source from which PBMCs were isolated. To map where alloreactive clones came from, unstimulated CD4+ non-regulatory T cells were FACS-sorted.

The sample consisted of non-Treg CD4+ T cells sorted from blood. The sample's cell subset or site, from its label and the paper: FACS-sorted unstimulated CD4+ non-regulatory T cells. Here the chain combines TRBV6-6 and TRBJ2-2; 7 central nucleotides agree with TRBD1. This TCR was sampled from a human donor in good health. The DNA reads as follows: TGTGCCAGCAGCCCAGGGGGATCCGGGGAGCTGTTTTTT. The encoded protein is CASSPGGSGELFF.